This T cell receptor beta chain is from a study of shared clonotypes between healthy human individuals. General observations from the study: Roughly 5% of naive CD4 clonotypes were shared across a handful of donors.

In regard to this clone: Its specificity is unknown.

This CDR3 is built from 14 residues. Trimming stripped 6 bases from V and 5 bases from J, with 13 bases between. From germline, CDR1 is LGHNT and CDR2 FRNRAP. Some clones are missing from TCRdb's copy, which holds only in-frame ones; the method was immunoSEQ multiplex PCR. The data hold 1.5 million to 1.9 million clones, with 95% to 99% observed a single time. The rearrangement joins TRBV12-5 to TRBJ2-2; D may correspond to TRBD1 or TRBD2 (6 bases each). Sequencing was performed on naive CD4+ T cells sorted from blood. Subset given: CD45RA+ positively selected. The TCR was taken from a man aged 30-40 years in good health. CDR3 residues: CASGPWGATGELFF. As DNA, the CDR3 is TGTGCTAGTGGCCCTTGGGGGGCTACCGGGGAGCTGTTTTTT. Drawing the rest from reference TRBV12-5 and TRBJ2-2, the complete variable domain is DARVTQTPRHKVTEMGQEVTMRCQPILGHNTVFWYRQTMMQGLELLAYFRNRAPLDDSGMPKDRFSAEMPDATLATLKIQPSEPRDSAVYFCASGPWGATGELFFGEGSRLTVL.